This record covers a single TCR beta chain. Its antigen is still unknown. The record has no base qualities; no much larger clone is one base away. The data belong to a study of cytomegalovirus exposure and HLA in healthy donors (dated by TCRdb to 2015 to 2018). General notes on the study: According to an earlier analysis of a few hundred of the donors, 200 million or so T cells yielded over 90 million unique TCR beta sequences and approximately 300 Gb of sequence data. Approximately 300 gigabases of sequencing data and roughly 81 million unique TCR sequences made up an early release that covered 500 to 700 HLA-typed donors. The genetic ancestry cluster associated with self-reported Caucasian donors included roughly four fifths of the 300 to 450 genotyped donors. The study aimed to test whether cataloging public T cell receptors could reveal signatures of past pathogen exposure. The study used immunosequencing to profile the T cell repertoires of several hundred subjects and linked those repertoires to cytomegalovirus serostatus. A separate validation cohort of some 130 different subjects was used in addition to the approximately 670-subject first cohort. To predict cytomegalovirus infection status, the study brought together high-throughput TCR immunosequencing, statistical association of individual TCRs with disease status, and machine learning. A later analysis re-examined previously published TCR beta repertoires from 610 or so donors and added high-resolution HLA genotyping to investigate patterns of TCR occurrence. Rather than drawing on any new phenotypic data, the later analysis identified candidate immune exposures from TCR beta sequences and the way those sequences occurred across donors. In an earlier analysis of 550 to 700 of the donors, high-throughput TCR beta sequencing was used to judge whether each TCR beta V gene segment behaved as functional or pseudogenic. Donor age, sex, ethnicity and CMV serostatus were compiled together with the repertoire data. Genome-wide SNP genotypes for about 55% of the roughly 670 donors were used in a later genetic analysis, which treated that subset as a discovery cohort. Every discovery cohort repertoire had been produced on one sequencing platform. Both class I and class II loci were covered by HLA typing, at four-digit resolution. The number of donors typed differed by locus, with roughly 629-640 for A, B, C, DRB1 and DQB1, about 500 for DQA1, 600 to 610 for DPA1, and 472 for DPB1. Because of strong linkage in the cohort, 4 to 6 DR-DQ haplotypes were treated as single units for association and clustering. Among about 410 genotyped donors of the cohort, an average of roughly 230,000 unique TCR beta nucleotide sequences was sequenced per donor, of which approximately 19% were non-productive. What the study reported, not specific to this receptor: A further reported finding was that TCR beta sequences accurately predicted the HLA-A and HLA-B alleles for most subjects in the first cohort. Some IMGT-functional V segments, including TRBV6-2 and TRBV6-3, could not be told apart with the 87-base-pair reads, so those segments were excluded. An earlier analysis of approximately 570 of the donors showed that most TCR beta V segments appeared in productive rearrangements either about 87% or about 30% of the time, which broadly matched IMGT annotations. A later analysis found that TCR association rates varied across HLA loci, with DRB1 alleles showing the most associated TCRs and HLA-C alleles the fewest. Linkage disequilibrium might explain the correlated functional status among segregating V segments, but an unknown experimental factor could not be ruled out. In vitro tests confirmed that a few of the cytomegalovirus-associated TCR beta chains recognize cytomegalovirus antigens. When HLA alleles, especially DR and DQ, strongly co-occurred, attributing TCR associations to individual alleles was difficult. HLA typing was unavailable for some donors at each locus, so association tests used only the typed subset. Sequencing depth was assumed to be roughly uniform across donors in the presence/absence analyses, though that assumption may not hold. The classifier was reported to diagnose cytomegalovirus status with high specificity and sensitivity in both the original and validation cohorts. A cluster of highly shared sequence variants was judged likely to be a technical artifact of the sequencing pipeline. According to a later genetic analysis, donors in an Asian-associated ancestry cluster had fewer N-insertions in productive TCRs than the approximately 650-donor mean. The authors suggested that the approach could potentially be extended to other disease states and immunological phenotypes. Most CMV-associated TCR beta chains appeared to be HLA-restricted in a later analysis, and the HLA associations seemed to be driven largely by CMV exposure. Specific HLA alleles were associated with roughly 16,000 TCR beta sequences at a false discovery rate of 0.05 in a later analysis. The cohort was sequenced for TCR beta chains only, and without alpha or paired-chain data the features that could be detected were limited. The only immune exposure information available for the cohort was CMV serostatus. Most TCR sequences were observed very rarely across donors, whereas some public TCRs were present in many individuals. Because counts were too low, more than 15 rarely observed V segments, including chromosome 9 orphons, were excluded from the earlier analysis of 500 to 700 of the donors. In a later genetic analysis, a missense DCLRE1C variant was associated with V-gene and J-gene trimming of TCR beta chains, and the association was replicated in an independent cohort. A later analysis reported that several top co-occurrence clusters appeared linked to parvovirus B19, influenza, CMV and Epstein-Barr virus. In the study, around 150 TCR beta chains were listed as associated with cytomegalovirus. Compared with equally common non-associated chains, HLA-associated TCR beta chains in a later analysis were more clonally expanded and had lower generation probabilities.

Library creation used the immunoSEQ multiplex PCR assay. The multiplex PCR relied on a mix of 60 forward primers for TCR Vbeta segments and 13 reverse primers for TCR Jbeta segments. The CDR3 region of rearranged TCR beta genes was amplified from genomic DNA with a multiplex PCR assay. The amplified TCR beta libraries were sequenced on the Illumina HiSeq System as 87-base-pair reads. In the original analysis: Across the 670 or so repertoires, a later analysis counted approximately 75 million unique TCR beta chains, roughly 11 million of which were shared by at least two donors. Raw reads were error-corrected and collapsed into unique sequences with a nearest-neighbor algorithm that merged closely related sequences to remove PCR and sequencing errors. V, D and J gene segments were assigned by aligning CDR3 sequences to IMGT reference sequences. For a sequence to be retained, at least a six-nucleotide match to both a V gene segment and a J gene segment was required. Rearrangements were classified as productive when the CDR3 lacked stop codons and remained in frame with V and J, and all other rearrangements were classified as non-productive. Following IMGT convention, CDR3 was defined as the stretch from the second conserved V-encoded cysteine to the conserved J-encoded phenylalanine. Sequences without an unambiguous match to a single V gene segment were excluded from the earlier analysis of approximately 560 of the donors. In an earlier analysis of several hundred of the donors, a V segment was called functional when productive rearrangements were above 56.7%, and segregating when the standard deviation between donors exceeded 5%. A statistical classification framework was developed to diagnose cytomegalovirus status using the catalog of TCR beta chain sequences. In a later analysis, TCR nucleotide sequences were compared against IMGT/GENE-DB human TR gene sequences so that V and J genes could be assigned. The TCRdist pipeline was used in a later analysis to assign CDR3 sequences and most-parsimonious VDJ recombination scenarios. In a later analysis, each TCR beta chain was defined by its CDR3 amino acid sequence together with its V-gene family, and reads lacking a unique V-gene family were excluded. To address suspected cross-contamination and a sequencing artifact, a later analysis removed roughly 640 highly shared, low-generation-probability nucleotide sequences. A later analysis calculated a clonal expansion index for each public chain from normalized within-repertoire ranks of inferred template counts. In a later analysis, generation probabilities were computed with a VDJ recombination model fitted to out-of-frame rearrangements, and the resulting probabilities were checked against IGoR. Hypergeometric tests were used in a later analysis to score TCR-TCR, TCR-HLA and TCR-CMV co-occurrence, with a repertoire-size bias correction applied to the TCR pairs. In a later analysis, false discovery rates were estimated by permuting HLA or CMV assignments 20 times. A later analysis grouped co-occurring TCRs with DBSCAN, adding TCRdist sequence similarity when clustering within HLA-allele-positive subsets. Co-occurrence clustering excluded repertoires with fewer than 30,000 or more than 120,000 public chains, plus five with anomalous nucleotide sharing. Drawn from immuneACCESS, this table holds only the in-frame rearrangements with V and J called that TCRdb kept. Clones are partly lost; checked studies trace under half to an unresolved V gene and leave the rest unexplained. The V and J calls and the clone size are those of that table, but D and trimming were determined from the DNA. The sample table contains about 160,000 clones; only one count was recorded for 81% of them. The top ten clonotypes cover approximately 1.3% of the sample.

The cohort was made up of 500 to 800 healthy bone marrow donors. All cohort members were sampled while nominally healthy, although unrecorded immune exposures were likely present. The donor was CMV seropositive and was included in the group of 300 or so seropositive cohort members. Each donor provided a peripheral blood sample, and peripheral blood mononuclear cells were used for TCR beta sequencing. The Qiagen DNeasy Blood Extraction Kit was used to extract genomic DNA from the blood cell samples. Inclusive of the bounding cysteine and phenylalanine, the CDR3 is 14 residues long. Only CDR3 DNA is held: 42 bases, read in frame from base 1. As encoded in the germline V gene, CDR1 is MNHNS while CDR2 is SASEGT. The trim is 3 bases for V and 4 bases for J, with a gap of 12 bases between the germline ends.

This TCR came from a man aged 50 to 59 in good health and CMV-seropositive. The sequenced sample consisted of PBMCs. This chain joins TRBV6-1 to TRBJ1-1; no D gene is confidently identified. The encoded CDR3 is CASSDPGFFTEAFF. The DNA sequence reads TGTGCCAGCAGTGATCCGGGGTTCTTCACTGAAGCTTTCTTT.